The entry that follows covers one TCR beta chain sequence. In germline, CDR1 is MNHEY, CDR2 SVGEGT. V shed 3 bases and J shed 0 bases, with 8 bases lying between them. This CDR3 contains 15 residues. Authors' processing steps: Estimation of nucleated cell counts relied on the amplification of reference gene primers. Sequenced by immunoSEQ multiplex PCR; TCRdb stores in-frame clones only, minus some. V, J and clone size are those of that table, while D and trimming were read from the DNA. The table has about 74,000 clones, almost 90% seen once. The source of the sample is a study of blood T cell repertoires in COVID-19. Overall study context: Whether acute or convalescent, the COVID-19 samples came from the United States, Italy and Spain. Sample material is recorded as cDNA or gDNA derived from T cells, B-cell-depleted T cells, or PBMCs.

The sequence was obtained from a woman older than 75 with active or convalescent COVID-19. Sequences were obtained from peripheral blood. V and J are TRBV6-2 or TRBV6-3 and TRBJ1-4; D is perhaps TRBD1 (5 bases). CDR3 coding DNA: TGTGCCAGCAGTTATGAGACAGCAACTAATGAAAAACTGTTTTTT. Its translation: CASSYETATNEKLFF.